One sample yielded the 9 T cell receptor beta chains listed below, sequenced in a study of OX40 agonist ivuxolimab in advanced cancers. Profiling relied on immunoSEQ multiplex PCR, and the TCRdb table lists in-frame clones only, not all of them. The sample lists 40,000 or so clones; 60% to 80% were seen once. Sample: CD4+ or CD8+ T cells sorted from blood, taken in a trial of the OX40 agonist ivuxolimab. The receptors here all came from an adult with an advanced solid tumor such as melanoma, head and neck, liver or kidney cancer.

The gene calls are TRBV7-9 and TRBJ2-1, with 11 bases lining up with TRBD2. This CDR3 is built from 14 residues. Unmatched junction bases numbered 3, after V lost 6 bases and J lost 5 bases. The V gene's germline CDR1 is SEHNR and CDR2 FQNEAQ (reference sequence). CDR3 in amino acids: CASSSSGGNNEQFF. In nucleotides, the CDR3 is TGTGCCAGCAGTTCTAGCGGGGGGAACAATGAGCAGTTCTTC.

The V call is TRBV30, the J call TRBJ2-2, with D perhaps matching TRBD1 or TRBD2 (5 bases each). CDR3 length: 15 amino acids. Germline V lookup: CDR1 GTSNPN, CDR2 SVGIG (reference sequence). V was pared by 7 bases and J by 5 bases, with 20 bases between. As DNA, the CDR3 is TGTGCCTCCTCGGGACGTACAGGAGAGACCGGGGAGCTGTTTTTT. The encoded protein is CASSGRTGETGELFF.

V and J are TRBV7-3 and TRBJ1-1, with TRBD1 as a possible D gene (6 bases). CDR3 length equals 13 residues. Trimming shortened V by 5 bases and J by 4 bases, and 11 bases separated the two germline ends. CDR1 SGHTA and CDR2 FQGTGA come from the germline V gene. CDR3: CASSQQGITEAFF. The CDR3 coding sequence is TGTGCCAGCAGCCAACAGGGAATCACTGAAGCTTTCTTT.

This chain joins TRBV27 and TRBJ2-1, with a weak D call TRBD2 (7 bases). There are 16 residues in the CDR3. The V end was cut by 3 bases, the J end by 7 bases, with 19 bases between. Germline V gene data show CDR1 as MNHEY and CDR2 as SMNVEV (reference sequence). The CDR3 here is CASSFVGGGPGNEQFF. Here the CDR3 DNA reads TGTGCCAGCAGTTTTGTTGGCGGGGGCCCTGGGAATGAGCAGTTCTTC.

This clone was detected a few times. This chain connects TRBV7-9 to TRBJ1-2, with no clear D. This CDR3 has 16 residues. CDR1 and CDR2 from the germline V gene are SEHNR and FQNEAQ (reference sequence). Trimming took off 2 bases at V and 2 bases at J, with 15 bases between the two ends. CDR3 DNA: TGTGCCAGCAGCTTACCCGACCGTATACTAAACTATGGCTACACCTTC. This translates into CASSLPDRILNYGYTF.

There are a few counts of this clone. This chain links TRBV28 with TRBJ2-1; D perhaps matches TRBD1 (5 bases). This CDR3 spans 17 amino acids. Trimming pared 4 bases from V and 5 bases from J, leaving 21 bases between. From germline, CDR1 is MDHEN and CDR2 SYDVKM. The CDR3 nucleotides read TGTGCCAGCAGTTCTCTACCTGGTCGAAAAGGGGACAATGAGCAGTTCTTC. Encoded protein: CASSSLPGRKGDNEQFF.

The genes are TRBV19 and TRBJ1-2, with 8 bases fitting TRBD1. Germline CDR1 LNHDA, CDR2 SQIVND (reference sequence). The CDR3 sequence is 14 residues long. V was clipped by 1 base and J by 7 bases; unmatched bases: 5. In DNA, the CDR3 is TGTGCCAGTAGTATAGGGACAGGGCTTGTTGGCTACACCTTC. Translation: CASSIGTGLVGYTF. Based on the CDR3 plus reference TRBV19 and TRBJ1-2, the full variable domain is DGGITQSPKYLFRKEGQNVTLSCEQNLNHDAMYWYRQDPGQGLRLIYYSQIVNDFQKGDIAEGYSVSREKKESFPLTVTSAQKNPTAFYLCASSIGTGLVGYTFGSGTRLTVV.

This clone appeared once. This chain uses TRBV7-9 with TRBJ2-7; the match to TRBD1 covers 7 bases. The CDR3 loop spans 14 amino acids. CDR1 SEHNR and CDR2 FQNEAQ come from the germline V gene (reference sequence). The V and J ends lost 3 bases and 5 bases, in that order; junction bases with no gene match: 7. The CDR3 region is CASSFAQGDDEQYF. The CDR3 nucleotides read TGTGCCAGCAGCTTCGCCCAGGGGGATGACGAGCAGTACTTC.

In DNA, the CDR3 is TGTGCCAGCAGCAAAGTGAGGGTGGAGAGCAATCAGCCCCAGCATTTT. Residues: CASSKVRVESNQPQHF. This chain links TRBV21-1 with TRBJ1-5. TRBV21-1 is a pseudogene. The CDR3 consists of 16 residues.